This T cell receptor (beta chain) was found in a study of early T cells in non-severe SARS-CoV-2 infection. Study-wide results and caveats: VDJdb-based annotation leaned toward anti-spike CD8 responses and missed private and CD4 specificities.

About this clonotype itself: Its antigen is as yet unknown.

Using its own MiXCR run on the 5' RACE reads, TCRdb lists one record per CDR3 protein. The table includes around 44,000 distinct CDR3 sequences, about 10% detected once. Germline assignment: CDR1 MNHEY and CDR2 SVGAGI. The junction had 4 bases not matched to a gene; V was cut back by 3 bases and J by 2 bases. The CDR3 is 16 amino acids. Material for sequencing was whole blood. This TCR came from an adult who was a healthcare worker with PCR-confirmed SARS-CoV-2 infection or an uninfected control (not recorded which). The J gene is TRBJ2-7, the V gene TRBV6-5, with 13 bases fitting TRBD2. The CDR3 nucleotides are TGTGCCAGCAGTTATACGGGACTAGCGGGAACCTACGAGCAGTACTTC. It is translated as CASSYTGLAGTYEQYF.